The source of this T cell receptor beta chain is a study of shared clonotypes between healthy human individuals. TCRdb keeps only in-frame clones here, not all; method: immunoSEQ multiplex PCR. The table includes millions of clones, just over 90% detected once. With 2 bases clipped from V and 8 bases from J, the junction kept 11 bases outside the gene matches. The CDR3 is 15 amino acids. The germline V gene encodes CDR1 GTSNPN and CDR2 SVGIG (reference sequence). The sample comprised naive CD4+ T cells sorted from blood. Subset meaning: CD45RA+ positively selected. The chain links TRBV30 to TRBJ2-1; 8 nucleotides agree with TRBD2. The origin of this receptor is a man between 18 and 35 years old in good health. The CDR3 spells CAWSPIAGILDEQFF. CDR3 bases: TGTGCCTGGAGTCCGATAGCGGGAATTTTAGATGAGCAGTTCTTC. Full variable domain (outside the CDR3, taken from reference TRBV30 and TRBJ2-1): SQTIHQWPATLVQPVGSPLSLECTVEGTSNPNLYWYRQAAGRGLQLLFYSVGIGQISSEVPQNLSASRPQDRQFILSSKKLLLSDSGFYLCAWSPIAGILDEQFFGPGTRLTVL.